The 27 T cell receptor beta chains given below trace back to one sample, sequenced in a study of shared clonotypes between healthy human individuals. Sequencing was performed with immunoSEQ multiplex PCR; in TCRdb, only in-frame clones are kept and a portion is missing. The table includes 550,000 to 850,000 clones, roughly 70% detected once. The sample comprised memory CD4+ T cells sorted from blood. As to subset: CD45RA-negative fraction. These receptors were taken from a woman aged 25 to 39 in good health.

This clone has only a few counts. The gene calls are TRBV5-1 and TRBJ1-4, with D hard to call. Per germline, CDR1 SGHRS and CDR2 YFSETQ. Trimming shortened V by 4 bases and J by 7 bases, and 17 bases separated the two germline ends. This CDR3 contains 15 residues. CDR3 amino acids: CASSPGSGLVEKLFF. CDR3 bases: TGCGCCAGCAGCCCGGGTTCGGGGTTGGTTGAAAAACTGTTTTTT.

The chain recombines TRBV5-6 with TRBJ1-4, with D possibly matching TRBD1 (5 bases). CDR1 SGHDT and CDR2 YYEEEE come from the germline V gene. Trimming removed 4 bases at V and 6 bases at J, with 22 bases between. The length of the CDR3 is 17 residues. The CDR3 DNA reads TGTGCCAGCAGCCGATGGGGGAGGTCCCTCCGGGATGAAAAACTGTTTTTT. Amino acids: CASSRWGRSLRDEKLFF.

V gene TRBV19 combines with J gene TRBJ1-5; perhaps TRBD1 as D (5 bases). This CDR3 spans 15 amino acids. The V gene lost 1 base and the J gene lost 4 bases, with 11 bases spanning the gap. From germline, CDR1 is LNHDA and CDR2 SQIVND (reference sequence). The CDR3 reads CASSIAGGANQPQHF. The CDR3 DNA is TGTGCCAGTAGTATAGCAGGAGGGGCGAATCAGCCCCAGCATTTT.

This clone came up a few times. The chain joins TRBV7-2 to TRBJ2-5, with 11 bases aligning to TRBD1. This CDR3 contains 16 residues. J lost 5 bases, V lost 0 bases, and 5 bases had no gene match. CDR1 SGHTA and CDR2 FQGNSA come from the germline V gene. CDR3 DNA: TGTGCCAGCAGCTTAGCCGGGACAGGGGGGCTGGAGACCCAGTACTTC. It specifies CASSLAGTGGLETQYF.

This clone has just a few counts. V usage is TRBV19 and J usage is TRBJ2-6; perhaps TRBD1 as D (6 bases). The CDR3 is made up of 16 amino acids. V was cut by 3 bases and J by 1 base, with 10 bases left in between. Per the germline V gene, CDR1 is LNHDA and CDR2 is SQIVND (reference sequence). The CDR3 here is CASSIPRGSGANVLTF. CDR3 nucleotides: TGTGCCAGTAGTATCCCCAGGGGTTCTGGGGCCAACGTCCTGACTTTC.

The chain is built from TRBV28 and TRBJ2-2, with 8 positions matching TRBD1. Germline V gene lookup returns CDR1 MDHEN and CDR2 SYDVKM. This CDR3 comprises 16 residues. The ends lost 5 bases at V and 1 base at J; junction bases unmatched: 6. CDR3 sequence: CASSHTGTGNTGELFF. The CDR3 nucleotides are TGTGCCAGCAGTCACACCGGGACAGGGAACACCGGGGAGCTGTTTTTT.

The V gene is TRBV5-4, the J gene TRBJ1-1; a possible D gene is TRBD1 (6 bases). Trimming took off 4 bases at V and 2 bases at J, with 18 bases between the two ends. CDR3 length: 16 amino acids. From germline, CDR1 is SGHNT and CDR2 YYREEE (reference sequence). The CDR3, as DNA: TGTGCCAGCAGCCCTATATTAGGACAGATAAACACTGAAGCTTTCTTT. Translating gives CASSPILGQINTEAFF.

Concerning this clone: At one end, the junction sequence differs from germline, possibly due to a read error. The rearrangement joins TRBV10-3 to TRBJ2-7; D is unresolved. Germline V gene sequence: CDR1 ENHRY, CDR2 SYGVKD. The CDR3 runs to 13 residues. This CDR3 is CASSSGGWSEQYF. The CDR3 DNA follows: TGTGCCAGCAGTTCTGGTGGGTGGAGCGAGCAGTACTTC.

The chain joins TRBV11-2 to TRBJ2-1, with 8 positions matching TRBD2. Germline assignment: CDR1 SGHAT and CDR2 FQNNGV. The ends lost 2 bases at V and 9 bases at J; junction bases unmatched: 6. The CDR3 has 14 residues. CDR3 bases: TGTGCCAGCAGCTTAAGAGGCACTAGCGGTGAGCAGTTCTTC. This encodes CASSLRGTSGEQFF.

This chain joins TRBV7-2 and TRBJ1-1; D is undetermined. V was trimmed by 1 base and J by 0 bases, leaving 6 bases between them. Germline CDR1 and CDR2: SGHTA and FQGNSA. This CDR3 comprises 14 residues. In DNA, the CDR3 is TGTGCCAGCAGCTTAGGGGGTATGAACACTGAAGCTTTCTTT. Its protein product is CASSLGGMNTEAFF.

The CDR3 is CASSPPGAIGDTQYF. In DNA, the CDR3 is TGCGCCAGCAGCCCACCGGGGGCTATAGGAGATACGCAGTATTTT. J is TRBJ2-3 and V is TRBV5-1; D tentatively reads TRBD1 or TRBD2 (6 bases each). Trimming left V 4 bases short and J 5 bases short, with 17 bases between. The germline V gene has CDR1 SGHRS and CDR2 YFSETQ. This CDR3 has 15 residues. The full variable domain, rest sourced from reference TRBV5-1 and TRBJ2-3, is KAGVTQTPRYLIKTRGQQVTLSCSPISGHRSVSWYQQTPGQGLQFLFEYFSETQRNKGNFPGRFSGRQFSNSRSEMNVSTLELGDSALYLCASSPPGAIGDTQYFGPGTRLTVL.

This clone appeared a few times. Other DNA sequences from this sample encode an identical CDR3 as well. V and J are TRBV6-5 and TRBJ2-1; the match to TRBD1 covers 9 bases. Germline V gene lookup returns CDR1 MNHEY and CDR2 SVGAGI. This CDR3 is 15 amino acids long. J gave up 0 bases and V 6 bases, and 3 bases lay outside the gene matches. As DNA, the CDR3 is TGTGCCAGCAGCGGACAGGGGAGCTCCTACAATGAGCAGTTCTTC. Translation gives CASSGQGSSYNEQFF.

This sequence joins TRBV19 and TRBJ2-6; D is tentatively TRBD1 or TRBD2 (6 bases each). The CDR3 loop spans 18 amino acids. CDR1 LNHDA and CDR2 SQIVND come from the germline V gene (reference sequence). Trimming stripped 3 bases from V and 1 base from J, with 16 bases between. The CDR3: CASSMIGGLTSGANVLTF. CDR3 coding DNA: TGTGCCAGTAGTATGATCGGGGGCCTGACTTCTGGGGCCAACGTCCTGACTTTC.

The chain couples TRBV5-6 to TRBJ1-2; D call uncertain. Trimming removed 0 bases at V and 4 bases at J, with 7 bases between. Germline V gene data show CDR1 as SGHDT and CDR2 as YYEEEE. The CDR3 sequence is 13 residues long. The CDR3 is CASSLDNTYGYTF. The CDR3 DNA is TGTGCCAGCAGCTTGGACAATACCTATGGCTACACCTTC.

J is TRBJ2-7 and V is TRBV5-6, with D tentatively TRBD1 (6 bases). The CDR3 is 15 residues long. From germline, CDR1 is SGHDT and CDR2 YYEEEE. Between the trimmed V and J ends, which lost 1 base and 4 bases, there was a span of 15 bases. In DNA form, the CDR3 reads TGTGCCAGCAGCTTGTGGGGGCCTTCTTCTTACGAGCAGTACTTC. Translated, it gives CASSLWGPSSYEQYF.

The chain combines TRBV6-5 with TRBJ2-7, with D possibly TRBD2 on 5 matching bases. The V gene lost 8 bases and the J gene lost 3 bases, with 11 bases spanning the gap. There are 12 residues in the CDR3. Germline CDR1 reads MNHEY; CDR2 reads SVGAGI. The CDR3 is CASGKRNYEQYF. CDR3 DNA sequence: TGTGCCAGCGGAAAGCGGAACTACGAGCAGTACTTC.

J is TRBJ2-5 and V is TRBV28, with TRBD2 as a possible D gene (6 bases). Germline loops: CDR1 MDHEN, CDR2 SYDVKM. Trimming took 5 bases from V and 3 from J, leaving 13 bases between them. This CDR3 is 14 amino acids long. CDR3 residues: CASSPRDLKETQYF. DNA for the CDR3: TGTGCCAGCAGTCCTAGGGACTTGAAAGAGACCCAGTACTTC.

This clone was detected a few times. This chain joins TRBV7-2 and TRBJ2-3; possible D gene TRBD2, 5 bases. V was cut by 5 bases and J by 9 bases, with 12 bases left in between. The CDR3 sequence is 12 residues long. The germline gives CDR1 SGHTA, CDR2 FQGNSA. CDR3 in amino acids: CASSESPGTQYF. Here the CDR3 DNA reads TGTGCCAGCAGCGAAAGCCCGGGAACGCAGTATTTT.

The chain carries TRBV5-5 and TRBJ1-2; TRBD1 agrees at 8 bases. Germline-derived CDR1 and CDR2 are SGHKS and YYEKEE (reference sequence). Trimming at V came to 0 bases and at J to 3 bases, leaving 1 base not matched to a gene. CDR3 length: 14 amino acids. In nucleotides, the CDR3 is TGTGCCAGCAGCTTGGCAGGGGGCGACTATGGCTACACCTTC. Amino acids: CASSLAGGDYGYTF.

The chain links TRBV19 to TRBJ1-5, with a possible D match to TRBD1 (5 bases). V lost 0 bases and J lost 3, with 18 bases in between. Germline assignment: CDR1 LNHDA and CDR2 SQIVND (reference sequence). This CDR3 comprises 18 residues. CDR3 DNA: TGTGCCAGTAGTATAGAGGGACTGCGGTACATTGACAATCAGCCCCAGCATTTT. Its protein is CASSIEGLRYIDNQPQHF. Full variable domain (remainder filled in from reference TRBV19 and TRBJ1-5): DGGITQSPKYLFRKEGQNVTLSCEQNLNHDAMYWYRQDPGQGLRLIYYSQIVNDFQKGDIAEGYSVSREKKESFPLTVTSAQKNPTAFYLCASSIEGLRYIDNQPQHFGDGTRLSIL.

The chain employs TRBV6-6 and TRBJ1-6; no firm D call. Germline CDR1 MNHNY, CDR2 SVGAGI (reference sequence). V lost 7 bases and J lost 6, with 10 bases in between. This CDR3 is 13 amino acids long. The CDR3 sequence is CASTLGVNSPLHF. CDR3 bases: TGTGCCAGCACCTTAGGAGTTAATTCACCCCTCCACTTT.

The chain is built from TRBV7-2 and TRBJ2-4; a possible D gene is TRBD1 (6 bases). The CDR3 runs 12 residues. CDR1 is SGHTA, CDR2 FQGNSA, per germline. The V gene lost 8 bases and the J gene lost 4 bases, with 9 bases spanning the gap. As DNA, the CDR3 is TGTGCCAGCGGCCAGGGGAAAAACATTCAGTACTTC. Its protein is CASGQGKNIQYF.

The rearrangement uses TRBV29-1 and TRBJ1-1; 8 bases map to TRBD1. The trim removed 4 bases at V and 4 bases at J, leaving 11 bases unmatched. Germline lookup yields CDR1 SQVTM and CDR2 ANQGSEA. This CDR3 region has 15 residues. CDR3 in DNA: TGCAGCGTTGGACGATCGACAGGGGTGGGCACTGAAGCTTTCTTT. Translated, it gives CSVGRSTGVGTEAFF.

The V and J genes are TRBV25-1 and TRBJ1-1; no clear D gene. The CDR3 loop spans 14 amino acids. Trimming took off 0 bases at V and 7 bases at J, with 12 bases between the two ends. The germline gives CDR1 MGHDK, CDR2 SYGVNS. CDR3 protein: CASSEYKSTSEAFF. Written as DNA, the CDR3 is TGTGCCAGCAGTGAATATAAGAGTACAAGTGAAGCTTTCTTT.

V is TRBV5-8 and J is TRBJ2-3, with 10 bases lining up with TRBD2. Trimming took 4 bases from V and 2 from J; bases not matched to a gene: 4. The CDR3 runs to 15 residues. CDR1 and CDR2 from the germline V gene are SGHTS and YDEGEE. DNA of the CDR3: TGTGCCAGCAGCCCCGGGACTAGCGACACAGATACGCAGTATTTT. This sequence encodes CASSPGTSDTDTQYF.

CDR3 coding DNA: TGTGCCAGCGGTGGATTCTGGGTTCAGCCCCAGCATTTT. Protein sequence: CASGGFWVQPQHF. This sequence joins TRBV2 and TRBJ1-5; D gene ambiguous. This CDR3 has 13 amino acids. The V end lost 8 bases, the J end lost 6 bases, and 14 bases lay between the germline ends. Germline assignment: CDR1 SNHLY and CDR2 FYNNEI.

This clone was counted a single time. The rearrangement joins TRBV5-1 to TRBJ1-1; possible D gene TRBD1, 5 bases. CDR3 size: 15 residues. Germline lookup yields CDR1 SGHRS and CDR2 YFSETQ. The ends were cut back, 5 bases at V and 4 bases at J, with 18 bases in the middle. CDR3 in amino acids: CASRGGGVVGTEAFF. The CDR3 DNA reads TGCGCCAGCAGGGGTGGAGGGGTCGTCGGCACTGAAGCTTTCTTT.